This T cell receptor (beta chain) was identified in a study of vaccination and CD4 T cells after COVID-19. Treatment reported: approximately 9-day PBMC culture with coronavirus spike peptide pools or control peptides (ViraFEST assay). This clonotype was observed at least ten times. Its cognate antigen is unknown. Sequencing of DNA taken from cultured CD4+ T cells relied on the Oncomine TCR Beta short-read assay. From CD4+ T cells that had been cultured, genomic DNA was extracted. One entry per CDR3 protein results from TCRdb running MiXCR on the PCR reads. The sample has roughly 3,000 distinct CDR3 sequences, 30% seen once; the top ten hold 60%. Germline CDR1 DFQATT, CDR2 SNEGSKA (reference sequence). This CDR3 spans 11 amino acids. Between the trimmed V and J ends, which lost 7 bases and 4 bases, there was a span of 8 bases.

The specimen comprised CD4+ T cells from blood, cultured in vitro, sampled after SARS-CoV-2 vaccination. This sequence joins TRBV20-1 and TRBJ2-1; D uncertain. This TCR was sampled from a human donor who had recovered from COVID-19. CDR3 protein: CSVLEYNEQFF. The CDR3 coding sequence is TGCAGTGTCCTAGAGTACAATGAGCAGTTCTTC.